This T cell receptor (beta chain) was sequenced in a study of T-cell memory formation after mild COVID-19. The wider study: TCR clusters largely stayed donor specific. The study's findings and limits: CD4/CD8 balance characterized clones contracting day 15 to 85, and CD4+ skew characterized later expanders. The study found contracting CD4+ clones mainly in CM and EM and contracting CD8+ clones in EMRA.

Remarks on this clonotype: Its antigen remains unknown.

Per the germline V gene, CDR1 is SNHLY and CDR2 is FYNNEI. After removal of 8 bases from V and 6 bases from J, the junction contained 5 bases not matched to a gene. CDR3 length equals 12 residues. Each CDR3 protein is one row after TCRdb ran MiXCR on the 5' RACE reads. The sample lists about 420,000 distinct CDR3 sequences, 20% to 30% occurring once. The sample taken for sequencing was PBMCs or a T cell subset sorted from them (not recorded which). The V gene is TRBV2, the J gene TRBJ2-3; TRBD2 agrees at 7 bases. The TCR comes from an adult woman who had mild COVID-19 (a few samples of this study predate the infection). Cell type and time point are not known. Here the CDR3 reads CASLTLADTQYF. In DNA, the CDR3 is TGTGCCAGCTTAACACTAGCGGATACGCAGTATTTT.